Listed below are T cell receptor beta chains from one sample, sequenced in a study of identical twins. TCRdb reanalysed the 5' RACE reads using MiXCR and keeps one entry per CDR3 protein. Among roughly 500,000 distinct CDR3 sequences listed, 20% to 25% were seen once. The same data also contributed to another study, on T cells expressing NK-cell markers.

Material for sequencing was CD4+ T cells sorted from blood. Every receptor here comes from a woman between 18 and 29 years old in good health. CDR3s include the opening cysteine and the closing phenylalanine or tryptophan. D genes are given only for firm matches. Clone size is not always given. Where it is, it says once, few, many or a class for expanded clones.

.	TRBV18	.	TRBJ1-5	TGTGCCAGCTCAAAGGGCAGGGATAATCAGCCCCAGCATTTT	CASSKGRDNQPQHF
.	TRBV20-1	few	TRBJ2-1	TGCAGTGCGATGGGGGCCATGAGCTCCTACAATGAGCAGTTCTTC	CSAMGAMSSYNEQFF
TRBD2	TRBV15	few	TRBJ2-1	TGTGCCACCCAAGGACTAGCGGGAGGTCGCGAGCAGTTCTTC	CATQGLAGGREQFF
.	TRBV3-1	many	TRBJ2-3	TGTGCCAGCAGCCCAGGACTGACAGATACGCAGTATTTT	CASSPGLTDTQYF
.	TRBV12-3/TRBV12-4	few	TRBJ2-7	TGTGCCAGCACCAGGGGCGAACCCTCCTACGAGCAGTACTTC	CASTRGEPSYEQYF
TRBD1	TRBV5-5	few	TRBJ2-7	TGTGCCAGCAGCTTCCTAGACGGACAGGACTACGAGCAGTACTTC	CASSFLDGQDYEQYF
TRBD1	TRBV7-9	many	TRBJ2-1	TGTGCCAGCAGCCCGGGACAGGTCCTCAAGGAGCAGTTCTTC	CASSPGQVLKEQFF
.	TRBV28	.	TRBJ2-7	TGTGCCAGCAGTCCCACCTTCCCCCATGCCGAGCAGTACTTC	CASSPTFPHAEQYF
TRBD1	TRBV29-1	few	TRBJ1-1	TGCAGCGTTCTGGGACAGACTGAAGCTTTCTTT	CSVLGQTEAFF
.	TRBV12-3/TRBV12-4	.	TRBJ2-3	TGTGCCAGCAGGGAACCCGGGTCCGCAGATACGCAGTATTTT	CASREPGSADTQYF
TRBD1	TRBV27	.	TRBJ2-7	TGTGCCAGCAGAAGGACAGGGAATTCGTACGAGCAGTACTTC	CASRRTGNSYEQYF
.	TRBV5-6	.	TRBJ2-3	TGTGCCAGCAGCACGTTACAGAGCACAGATACGCAGTATTTT	CASSTLQSTDTQYF
.	TRBV7-2	.	TRBJ2-3	TGTGCCTGTCAAGAGGGGTATAGCACAGATACGCAGTATTTT	CACQEGYSTDTQYF
.	TRBV9	.	TRBJ1-2	TGTGCCAGCAGCGCCCAACCGGACTATGGCTACACCTTC	CASSAQPDYGYTF
.	TRBV27	many	TRBJ2-1	TGTGCCAGCAGTCCCCAGGGGAGCGGGCGCTCCTACAATGAGCAGTTCTTC	CASSPQGSGRSYNEQFF